This TCR beta chain is from a study of cytomegalovirus exposure and HLA in healthy donors. Use of 60 Vbeta and 13 Jbeta primers characterized the PCR. Per the study methods: An analysis that came later counted tens of millions of unique TCR beta chains, approximately 10 million shared. The repertoire was sequenced with immunoSEQ multiplex PCR; TCRdb's copy has only in-frame clones and lacks some. V, J and clone size are those of that table, while D and trimming were read from the DNA. This table has approximately 300,000 clones, 84% appearing once. The CDR3 runs to 17 residues. V lost 1 base, J lost 0 bases, and 14 bases lay in between. Germline loops: CDR1 SGHKS, CDR2 YYEKEE (reference sequence).

The source material was PBMCs. The source is a woman between 35 and 50 years old in good health and CMV-seropositive. The chain recombines TRBV5-5 with TRBJ1-3; D gene ambiguous. The CDR3 protein is CASSLMGGLSSGNTIYF. The CDR3 DNA follows: TGTGCCAGCAGCTTGATGGGCGGACTATCCTCTGGAAACACCATATATTTT.